This TCR beta chain was sequenced during a study of shared clonotypes between healthy human individuals. Whole-study results and caveats: Sampling covered nothing but blood. Tissue TCR repertoires likely differ from those found in blood. Generation probabilities were higher for clonotypes shared across all four sorted-subset donors than for unshared ones.

For this clone: Its antigen is still unknown.

CD45RO-negative cells were positively selected for CCR7, leaving out terminally differentiated effector memory CD45RA+ cells. Every subset had its genomic DNA shared out evenly among several immunoSEQ plates. In the sorted-subset replicate PCRs, 150 to 200 ng DNA, 25,000 to 30,000 T cell genomes, was used. Some clones are missing from TCRdb's copy, which holds only in-frame ones; the method was immunoSEQ multiplex PCR. Here the sample spans some 2 million clones, 85% to 95% being singletons. The V and J ends lost 4 bases and 0 bases respectively, with 18 bases between them. The length of the CDR3 is 17 residues. CDR1 is MNHNS and CDR2 is SASEGT in the germline V gene.

The source material was naive CD8+ T cells sorted from blood. This clonotype was obtained from a man in his late teens or twenties in good health. This rearrangement joins TRBV6-1 to TRBJ1-2, with D unresolved. This CDR3 reads CASSATDSRAANYGYTF. For the CDR3, the DNA is TGTGCCAGCAGTGCCACGGACTCCCGAGCGGCTAACTATGGCTACACCTTC.